The entry that follows covers one TCR beta chain sequence. As yet, its antigen is unknown. This sample is part of a study of regulatory T cells in long-lasting Graves disease. Study results and caveats: Persistent disease preferred TRBV28, TRBJ1-2 and TRBJ2-5. TCR diversity was lower in persistent Graves' patients than in newly diagnosed ones.

Trimming cost V 2 bases and J 6 bases, with 17 bases left between them. The CDR3 is made up of 16 amino acids. Sample time point: newly diagnosed GD, antithyroid drugs for less than 3 months. Extracted PBMC RNA gave rise to the TCR library. Patients were enrolled at an endocrinology department in Xi'an, China. To make TCR beta libraries, researchers used iRepertoire HTBI primers and Arm-PCR of CDR3 regions. TCRdb independently ran MiXCR on the multiplex PCR reads; one entry per CDR3 protein. Among about 610,000 distinct CDR3 sequences listed, about 16% were seen once. These data are also associated with another study on T cells in Graves' hyperthyroidism and ophthalmopathy. That work contributes: Patients were aged 18 to 65, had disease duration under 2 months, and had newly diagnosed hyperthyroidism.

The material was peripheral blood mononuclear cells (PBMCs), obtained at new diagnosis, from a patient treated with antithyroid drugs. The receptor was isolated from a man aged 18 to 30 with Graves disease. The rearrangement links TRBV12-3 or TRBV12-4 to TRBJ1-5; D gene unclear. CDR3 nucleotide sequence: TGTGCCAGCAGTTTAAGGATGGGGAGGGTAGGTCAGCCCCAGCATTTT. This sequence encodes CASSLRMGRVGQPQHF.